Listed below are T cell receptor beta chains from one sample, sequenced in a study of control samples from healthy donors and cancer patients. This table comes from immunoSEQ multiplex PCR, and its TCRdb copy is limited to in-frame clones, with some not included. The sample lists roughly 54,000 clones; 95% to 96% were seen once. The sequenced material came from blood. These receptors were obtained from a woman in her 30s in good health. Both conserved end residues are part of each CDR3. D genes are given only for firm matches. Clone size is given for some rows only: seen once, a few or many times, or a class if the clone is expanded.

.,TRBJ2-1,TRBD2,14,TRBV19,CASSRRELYNEQFF,TGTGCCAGTAGTAGGCGGGAGCTATACAATGAGCAGTTCTTC
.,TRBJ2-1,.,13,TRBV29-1,CSVAGRPYNEQFF,TGCAGCGTTGCGGGACGGCCGTACAATGAGCAGTTCTTC
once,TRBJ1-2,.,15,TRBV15,CATSRERQTNYGYTF,TGTGCCACCAGCAGAGAGAGACAGACTAACTATGGCTACACCTTC
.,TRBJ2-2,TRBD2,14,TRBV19,CARLAGGMVGELFF,TGTGCCCGGTTAGCGGGAGGTATGGTCGGGGAGCTGTTTTTT
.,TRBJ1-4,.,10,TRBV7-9,CASADEKLFF,TGTGCCAGCGCTGACGAAAAACTGTTTTTT
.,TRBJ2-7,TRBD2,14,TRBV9,CASSTTSGPYEQYF,TGTGCCAGCAGCACGACTAGCGGACCCTACGAGCAGTACTTC
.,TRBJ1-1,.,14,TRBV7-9,CASSFRGSGTEAFF,TGTGCCAGCAGCTTCCGGGGATCGGGCACTGAAGCTTTCTTT
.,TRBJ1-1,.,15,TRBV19,CASSKYSSYTTEAFF,TGTGCCAGTAGTAAATATTCATCTTATACCACTGAAGCTTTCTTT
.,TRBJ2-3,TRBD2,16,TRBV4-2,CASSQSISGSADTQYF,TGTGCCAGCAGCCAATCAATTAGCGGGAGTGCAGATACGCAGTATTTT
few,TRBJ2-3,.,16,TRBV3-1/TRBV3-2,CASSQDSLASTDTQYF,TGTGCCAGCAGCCAAGATAGTTTGGCGAGCACAGATACGCAGTATTTT
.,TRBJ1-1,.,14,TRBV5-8,CASSRRSRGDEAFF,TGTGCCAGCAGCCGTCGATCCAGGGGCGATGAAGCTTTCTTT
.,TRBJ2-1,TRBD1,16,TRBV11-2,CASSSNRDRGHNEQFF,TGTGCCAGCAGCTCCAACCGGGACAGGGGGCACAATGAGCAGTTCTTC
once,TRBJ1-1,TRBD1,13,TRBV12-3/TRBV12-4,CASRGTANTEAFF,TGTGCCAGCAGGGGGACAGCGAACACTGAAGCTTTCTTT
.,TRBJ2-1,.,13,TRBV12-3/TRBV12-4,CASSLGSSNEQFF,TGTGCCAGCAGTTTAGGTAGTTCGAATGAGCAGTTCTTC
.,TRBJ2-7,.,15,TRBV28,CASREEGAPDYEQYF,TGTGCCAGCAGGGAAGAAGGGGCTCCCGATTACGAGCAGTACTTC
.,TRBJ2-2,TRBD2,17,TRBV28,CASSQLAGGVNTGELFF,TGTGCCAGCAGTCAACTAGCGGGAGGGGTGAACACCGGGGAGCTGTTTTTT
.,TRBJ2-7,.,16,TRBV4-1,CASSQVFQAGNYEQYF,TGCGCCAGCAGCCAAGTTTTCCAGGCCGGGAACTACGAGCAGTACTTC
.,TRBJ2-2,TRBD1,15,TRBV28,CASSTQGDGTGELFF,TGTGCCAGCAGCACTCAGGGGGACGGCACCGGGGAGCTGTTTTTT
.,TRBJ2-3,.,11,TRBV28,CASSPTDTQYF,TGTGCCAGCAGTCCCACAGATACGCAGTATTTT
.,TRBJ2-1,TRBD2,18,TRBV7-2,CASSLSPGTSGIYNEQFF,TGTGCCAGCAGCCTATCCCCCGGGACTAGCGGGATCTACAATGAGCAGTTCTTC
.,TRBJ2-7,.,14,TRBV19,CASSTSRGSDEQYF,TGTGCCAGTAGTACCAGCCGGGGTTCCGACGAGCAGTACTTC
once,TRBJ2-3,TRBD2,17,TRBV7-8,CASSRTRLAGRADTQYF,TGTGCCAGCAGCCGAACCCGACTAGCGGGACGGGCAGATACGCAGTATTTT
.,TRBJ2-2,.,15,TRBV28,CASGRIRANTGELFF,TGTGCCAGCGGGAGAATACGGGCGAACACCGGGGAGCTGTTTTTT
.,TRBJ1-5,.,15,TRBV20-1,CSASRGSGSNQPQHF,TGCAGTGCTAGTAGGGGGTCAGGGTCGAATCAGCCCCAGCATTTT
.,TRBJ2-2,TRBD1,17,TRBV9,CASSVETETGLAGELFF,TGTGCCAGCAGCGTAGAAACAGAGACAGGGTTGGCCGGGGAGCTGTTTTTT
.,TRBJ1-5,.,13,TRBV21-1,CASSRDCHQPQHF,TGTGCCAGCAGCCGGGACTGCCATCAGCCCCAGCATTTT
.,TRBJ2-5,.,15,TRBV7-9,CASSQGGAGQETQYF,TGCGCCAGCAGCCAGGGCGGGGCAGGCCAAGAGACCCAGTACTTC
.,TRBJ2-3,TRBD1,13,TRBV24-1,CATRDRVADTQYF,TGTGCCACTAGGGACAGGGTGGCAGATACGCAGTATTTT
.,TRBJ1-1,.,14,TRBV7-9,CASSFGESGTEAFF,TGTGCCAGCAGCTTTGGAGAATCGGGCACTGAAGCTTTCTTT
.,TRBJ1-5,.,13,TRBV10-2,CASSGRLNQPQHF,TGCGCCAGCAGTGGACGGCTCAATCAGCCCCAGCATTTT
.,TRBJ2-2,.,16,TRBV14,CASSPNRGLNTGELFF,TGTGCCAGCAGCCCAAACAGGGGACTGAACACCGGGGAGCTGTTTTTT
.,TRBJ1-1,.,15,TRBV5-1,CASSLAAQRGTEAFF,TGCGCCAGCAGCTTGGCCGCCCAACGGGGGACTGAAGCTTTCTTT
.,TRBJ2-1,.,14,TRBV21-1,CASSKVEGDNEQFF,TGTGCCAGCAGCAAAGTTGAGGGGGACAATGAGCAGTTCTTC
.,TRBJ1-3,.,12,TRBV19,CASSTSGNTIYF,TGTGCCAGTAGTACCTCTGGAAACACCATATATTTT
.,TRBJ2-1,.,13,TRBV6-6,CASSYNTYNEQFF,TGTGCCAGCAGTTACAACACCTACAATGAGCAGTTCTTC
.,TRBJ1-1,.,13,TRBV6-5,CASSYFDSTEAFF,TGTGCCAGCAGTTACTTCGACAGCACTGAAGCTTTCTTT
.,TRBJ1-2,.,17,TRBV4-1,CASSQDKGETWGYGYTF,TGCGCCAGCAGCCAAGATAAGGGCGAAACCTGGGGCTATGGCTACACCTTC
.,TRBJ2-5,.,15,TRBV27,CASSLLSASQETQYF,TGTGCCAGCAGTTTACTCTCGGCCAGCCAAGAGACCCAGTACTTC
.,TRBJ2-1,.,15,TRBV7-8,CASSLFQLSHNEQFF,TGTGCCAGCAGCTTATTCCAGTTGTCCCACAATGAGCAGTTCTTC
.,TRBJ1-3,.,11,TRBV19,CATRSGNTIYF,TGTGCCACCCGCTCTGGAAACACCATATATTTT
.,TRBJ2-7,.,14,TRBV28,CASSPTGFTREQYF,TGTGCCAGCAGCCCGACAGGTTTTACGAGGGAGCAGTACTTC
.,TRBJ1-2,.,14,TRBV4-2,CASSQEAQGDGYTF,TGTGCCAGCAGCCAAGAGGCACAGGGTGATGGCTACACCTTC
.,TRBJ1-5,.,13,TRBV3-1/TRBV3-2,CASSQNAGQPQHF,TGTGCCAGCAGCCAAAACGCGGGACAGCCCCAGCATTTT
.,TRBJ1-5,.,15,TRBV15,CATSKGVGGNQPQHF,TGTGCCACCAGCAAAGGGGTTGGGGGAAATCAGCCCCAGCATTTT
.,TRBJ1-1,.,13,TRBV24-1,CATSDTDSVRAFF,TGTGCCACCAGTGACACCGACAGTGTACGGGCTTTCTTT
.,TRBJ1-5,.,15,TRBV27,CASSLGGLPSSPQHF,TGTGCCAGCAGTTTAGGGGGACTTCCCTCATCGCCCCAGCATTTT